This is a list of T cell receptor beta chains from one sample in a study of read filtering for tumor transcriptome and immune sequencing. MiXCR, applied by TCRdb to the reads, yields one record per CDR3 protein. The sample has 60,000 to 75,000 distinct CDR3 sequences, roughly a fifth seen once. Input material: a population of CD138-negative cells sorted from bone marrow. These receptors originate from a donor aged 40 or older with multiple myeloma. Both conserved end residues are part of each CDR3. A D gene is named only where the DNA matches it firmly. Size is stated for part of the rows, as once, few or many counts, or as a class when the clone is expanded.

d_call j_call clone_size v_call cdr3_aa cdr3_nt
NA TRBJ2-5 many TRBV5-1 CASSQDREGTQYF TGCGCCAGCAGCCAGGACAGGGAGGGGACCCAGTACTTC
NA TRBJ2-3 many TRBV12-3/TRBV12-4 CASSLWGELATDTQYF TGTGCCAGCAGTTTATGGGGCGAACTCGCCACAGATACGCAGTATTTT
NA TRBJ1-2 few TRBV20-1 CSARDNFYGYTF TGCAGTGCTAGAGACAACTTCTATGGCTACACCTTC
NA TRBJ1-5 many TRBV28 CASSSPVVRNQPQHF TGTGCCAGCAGTTCCCCGGTAGTGAGAAATCAGCCCCAGCATTTT
NA TRBJ2-2 many TRBV2 CASRARPTGELFF TGTGCCAGCAGAGCCAGACCCACCGGGGAGCTGTTTTTT
TRBD1 TRBJ2-1 medium-sized TRBV3-1 CASSQGEWDSTYNEQFF TGTGCCAGCAGCCAAGGAGAATGGGACAGCACCTACAATGAGCAGTTCTTC
NA TRBJ1-1 NA TRBV28 CTRRPGISGAEAFF TGTACCAGAAGACCAGGGATTAGTGGGGCTGAAGCTTTCTTT
NA TRBJ1-4 many TRBV4-1 CASSQDRAATNEKLFF TGCGCCAGCAGCCAAGATCGGGCAGCAACTAATGAAAAACTGTTTTTT
NA TRBJ1-1 NA TRBV27 CASGTEAYF TGTGCCAGCGGGACTGAAGCTTACTTT
NA TRBJ2-1 many TRBV7-8 CASTRLAPHEQFF TGTGCCAGCACTCGGCTGGCGCCCCATGAGCAGTTCTTC
NA TRBJ1-1 few TRBV30 CAWSRRKTGKTFF TGTGCCTGGAGTCGACGCAAAACAGGGAAAACTTTCTTT
NA TRBJ2-3 few TRBV9 CASSVEGDTQYF TGTGCCAGCAGCGTAGAAGGAGATACGCAGTATTTT
NA TRBJ1-2 NA TRBV30 CAWSVPGYGYTF TGTGCCTGGAGTGTCCCTGGGTATGGCTACACCTTC
TRBD1 TRBJ1-1 many TRBV28 CASSTYRGNTEAFF TGTGCCAGCAGTACTTACAGGGGGAATACTGAAGCTTTCTTT
NA TRBJ2-1 NA TRBV20-1 CSARDTTYNEQFF TGCAGTGCTAGAGATACTACTTACAATGAGCAGTTCTTC
NA TRBJ2-5 NA TRBV5-1 CASSLASNQETQYF TGCGCCAGCAGCTTGGCATCAAACCAAGAGACCCAGTACTTC
TRBD2 TRBJ2-5 NA TRBV28 CASSFVAGGPNIQETQYF TGTGCCAGCAGTTTCGTAGCGGGAGGCCCGAATATACAAGAGACCCAGTACTTC
TRBD1 TRBJ2-1 medium-sized TRBV28 CASTLGQVPYNEQFF TGTGCCAGCACCCTGGGACAGGTCCCCTACAATGAGCAGTTCTTC
NA TRBJ2-3 many TRBV5-1 CASSAQRAGAGDTQYF TGCGCCAGCAGCGCGCAAAGGGCCGGGGCTGGTGATACGCAGTATTTT
NA TRBJ1-1 many TRBV4-2 CASSQEAATRTEAFF TGTGCCAGCAGCCAAGAAGCGGCAACGAGGACTGAAGCTTTCTTT
TRBD1 TRBJ2-5 NA TRBV29-1 CSVEGRWATGGPILQETQYF TGCAGCGTTGAAGGTCGATGGGCGACAGGGGGTCCAATTCTTCAAGAGACCCAGTACTTC
NA TRBJ1-1 many TRBV6-5 CASSYLFGGSEAFF TGTGCCAGCAGTTACTTATTCGGGGGATCTGAAGCTTTCTTT
TRBD2 TRBJ2-5 many TRBV28 CASSPTGTSGSWAQETQYF TGTGCCAGCAGTCCCACCGGGACTAGCGGGAGTTGGGCCCAAGAGACCCAGTACTTC
NA TRBJ2-7 NA TRBV28 CASSPRRFTSPYEQYF TGTGCCAGCAGTCCAAGACGTTTTACCTCCCCCTACGAGCAGTACTTC
NA TRBJ1-5 many TRBV2 CASSEALSNQPQHF TGTGCCAGCAGTGAAGCACTTAGCAATCAGCCCCAGCATTTT
NA TRBJ1-1 many TRBV30 CAWSGWPSNTEAFF TGTGCCTGGAGTGGGTGGCCATCGAACACTGAAGCTTTCTTT
TRBD2 TRBJ2-7 many TRBV5-1 CASSPAPSGSSYEQYF TGCGCCAGCAGCCCAGCGCCTAGCGGCAGCTCCTACGAGCAGTACTTC
NA TRBJ2-1 NA TRBV30 CAWRAGLSSYNEQFF TGTGCCTGGAGGGCCGGGTTGAGCTCCTACAATGAGCAGTTCTTC
NA TRBJ2-2 many TRBV2 CASSGQATGELFF TGTGCCAGCAGTGGACAGGCGACCGGGGAGCTGTTTTTT
NA TRBJ2-1 many TRBV11-2 CASSEEPVDEQFF TGTGCCAGCAGCGAGGAGCCGGTGGATGAGCAGTTCTTC
TRBD1 TRBJ1-5 NA TRBV10-3 CAIMQGADQPQHF TGTGCCATCATGCAGGGGGCTGACCAGCCCCAGCATTTT
TRBD1 TRBJ1-2 NA TRBV27 CASSPRGMDGYTF TGTGCCAGCAGTCCCAGGGGGATGGATGGCTACACCTTC
TRBD2 TRBJ2-5 NA TRBV5-4 CASSLRTSGSAETQYF TGTGCCAGCAGCTTGAGGACTAGCGGGAGTGCTGAGACCCAGTACTTC
NA TRBJ2-7 few TRBV9 CASSASNPGYEQYF TGTGCCAGCAGCGCCTCAAATCCTGGCTACGAGCAGTACTTC
TRBD1 TRBJ1-4 many TRBV7-6 CASSLGPKTGTNEKLFF TGTGCCAGCAGCTTAGGTCCCAAGACAGGGACTAATGAAAAACTGTTTTTT
NA TRBJ2-5 many TRBV2 CASSAGMVQETQYF TGTGCCAGCAGTGCGGGGATGGTGCAAGAGACCCAGTACTTC
NA TRBJ1-4 NA TRBV21-1 CASSENSTQTVANEKLFF TGTGCCAGCAGCGAAAACTCTACCCAGACAGTGGCTAATGAAAAACTGTTTTTT
NA TRBJ1-4 many TRBV28 CASSFGQNNEKLFF TGTGCCAGCAGTTTCGGTCAGAATAATGAAAAACTGTTTTTT
NA TRBJ2-7 many TRBV3-1 CASSQGGGAVYEQYF TGTGCCAGCAGCCAAGGTGGGGGGGCCGTCTACGAGCAGTACTTC
TRBD2 TRBJ2-3 NA TRBV12-3/TRBV12-4 CASSLSGDTDTQYF TGTGCCAGCAGTTTAAGCGGGGACACAGATACGCAGTATTTT
TRBD2 TRBJ2-3 many TRBV11-2 CASSSLAGASSTDTQYF TGTGCCAGCAGCTCCCTAGCGGGGGCCTCAAGCACAGATACGCAGTATTTT
NA TRBJ2-3 many TRBV4-2 CASSQDGTDTQYF TGTGCCAGCAGCCAAGATGGAACAGATACGCAGTATTTT
NA TRBJ1-4 few TRBV5-1 CASSSDVGGEEKLFF TGCGCCAGCAGCTCCGACGTGGGGGGGGAGGAAAAACTGTTTTTT
NA TRBJ2-3 many TRBV28 CASSYRKTVSSDTQYF TGTGCCAGCAGCTACAGGAAGACGGTCTCATCAGATACGCAGTATTTT
NA TRBJ2-3 many TRBV14 CASTPFLGDTQYF TGTGCCAGCACTCCATTCCTCGGAGATACGCAGTATTTT
TRBD2 TRBJ2-5 NA TRBV3-1 CASSQGGLAGGGETQYF TGTGCCAGCAGCCAAGGAGGTCTAGCGGGAGGAGGAGAGACCCAGTACTTC
TRBD2 TRBJ2-7 many TRBV5-1 CASGSGGLGTYEQYF TGCGCCAGCGGGTCGGGGGGGCTTGGGACCTACGAGCAGTACTTC
TRBD1 TRBJ2-5 many TRBV7-6 CASSLDPATGGKTQYF TGTGCCAGCAGCTTAGACCCCGCGACAGGGGGGAAGACCCAGTACTTC
NA TRBJ2-7 many TRBV20-1 CSARVLGGNLYEQYF TGCAGTGCTAGAGTTTTGGGGGGAAATCTCTACGAGCAGTACTTC
NA TRBJ1-1 NA TRBV29-1 CSVASLTAGTEAFF TGCAGCGTTGCCTCCCTAACAGCGGGCACTGAAGCTTTCTTT